This T cell receptor beta chain was recorded in a study of CD8 T cells in ankylosing spondylitis. TCRdb independently ran MiXCR on the 5' RACE reads; one entry per CDR3 protein. The table records 750,000 to 850,000 distinct CDR3 sequences, 12% of them present only once. Germline V gives CDR1 MNHEY, CDR2 SVGAGI. The junction had 9 bases not matched to a gene; V was cut back by 2 bases and J by 6 bases. The CDR3 is made up of 15 amino acids. This clonotype has just a few counts. The antigen remains unidentified. Overall study results and limits: The disease-linked clones had a CD8+ phenotype and low blood frequencies. Roughly eight highly homologous variants made up a TCR beta motif that seemed to typify ankylosing spondylitis blood.

The specimen was blood, either unsorted or a sorted T cell fraction (not recorded which). This clonotype originated in a male donor with ankylosing spondylitis. The chain combines TRBV6-5 with TRBJ1-2, with 7 bases identical to TRBD1. The CDR3 reads CASSYRRGGVNGYTF. CDR3 in DNA: TGTGCCAGCAGTTACCGCAGGGGGGGTGTAAATGGCTACACCTTC.